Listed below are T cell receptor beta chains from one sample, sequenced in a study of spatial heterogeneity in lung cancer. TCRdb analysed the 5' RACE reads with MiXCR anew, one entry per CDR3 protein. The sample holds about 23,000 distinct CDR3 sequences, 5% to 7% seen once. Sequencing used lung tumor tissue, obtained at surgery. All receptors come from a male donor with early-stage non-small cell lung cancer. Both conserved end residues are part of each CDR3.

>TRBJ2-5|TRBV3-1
CASSQVRGRTDQETQYF
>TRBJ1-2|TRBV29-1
CSVARASYGYTF
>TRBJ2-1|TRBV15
CATSRALSGGPGEQFF
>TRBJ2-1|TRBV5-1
CASSSVATGSRVANNEQFF
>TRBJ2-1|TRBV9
CASSPFGRDYNEQFF
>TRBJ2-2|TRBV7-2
CASSRRLATGELFF
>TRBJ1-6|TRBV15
CATSRDRGSHSPLHF
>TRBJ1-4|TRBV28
CASSSRGKLFF
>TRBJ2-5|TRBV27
CASSPPGLAGETQYF
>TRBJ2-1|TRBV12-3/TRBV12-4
CASSPQSPSYNEQFF
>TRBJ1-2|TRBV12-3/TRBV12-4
CASSFGQGARGYTF
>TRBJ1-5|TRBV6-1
CASSEHVGGNNQPQHF
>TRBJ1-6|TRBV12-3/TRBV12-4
CASSLTPPGESPLHF
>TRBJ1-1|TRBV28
CAIRDRGEAFF
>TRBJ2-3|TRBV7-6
CASSSGLAEADTQYF
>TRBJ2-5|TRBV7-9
CAGDRAETQYF
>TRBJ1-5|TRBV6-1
CASSFTGSNQPQHF
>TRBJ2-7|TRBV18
CASSRTSGGAYEQYF
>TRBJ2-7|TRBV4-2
CASSQDRSSDYEQYF
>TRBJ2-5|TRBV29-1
CSVVSGPLQETQYF
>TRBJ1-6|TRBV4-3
CASSQTGASPLHF
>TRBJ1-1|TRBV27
CASSFGQGLGTEAFF
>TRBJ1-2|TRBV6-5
CASSYSEGYGYTF
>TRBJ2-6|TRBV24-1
CATNPGQGALSGANVLTF
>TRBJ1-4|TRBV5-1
CASSPGQGALNEKLFF
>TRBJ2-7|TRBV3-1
CASSSQGAIVEQYF
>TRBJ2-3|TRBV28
CASSTSGGADTQYF
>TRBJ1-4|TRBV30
CAWRFGIRADEKLFF
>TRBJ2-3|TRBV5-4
CASSSGRLGDTQYF
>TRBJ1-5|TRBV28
CASHDREAQPQHF
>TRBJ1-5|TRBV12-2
CASRPQESGRPPWSPQHF
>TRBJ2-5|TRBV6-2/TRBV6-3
CASIHGGSETQYF
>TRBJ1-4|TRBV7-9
CASSRPGTIDEKLFF
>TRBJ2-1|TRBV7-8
CASSPLILAGGPDLGNEQFF
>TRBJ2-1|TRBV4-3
CASSPFLNSGNEQFF
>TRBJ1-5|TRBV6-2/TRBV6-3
CASSYLLGPQHF
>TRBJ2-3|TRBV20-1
CSARTRGSTDTQYF
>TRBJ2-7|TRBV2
CARLKGVGAYEQYF
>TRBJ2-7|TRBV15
CATSRVPEGGQYF
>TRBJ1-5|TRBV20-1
CSARDGRVGQPQHF
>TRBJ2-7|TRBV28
CASRMGGTGYEQYF
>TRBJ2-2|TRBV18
CASSPTTSGTGELFF
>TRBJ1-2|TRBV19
CASSITLSGFRYTF
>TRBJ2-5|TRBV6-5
CASSSPAAGGYQETQYF
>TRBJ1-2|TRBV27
CASSRSTGQGVIYGYTF
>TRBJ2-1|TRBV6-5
CASSSGRTRSYNEQFF
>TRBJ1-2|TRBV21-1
CASSTPGTVSNYGYTF
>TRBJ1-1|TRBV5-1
CASRRGDTEAFF
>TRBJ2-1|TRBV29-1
CSVGGRVLNEQFF
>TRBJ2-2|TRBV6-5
CASSYYNRGLAGELFF
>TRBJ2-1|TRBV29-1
CSVEVGDRVYNEQFF
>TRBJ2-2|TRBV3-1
CASSRGETGELFF
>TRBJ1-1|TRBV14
CASSVQEYTEAFF
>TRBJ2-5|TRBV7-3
CASSHAGGRETQYF